Below are 17 T cell receptor beta chains sequenced from a single sample in a study of vaccination and CD4 T cells after COVID-19. Treatment of the sample: approximately nine-day PBMC culture with coronavirus spike peptide pools or control peptides (ViraFEST assay). Sequencing of DNA taken from cultured CD4+ T cells relied on the Oncomine TCR Beta short-read assay. MiXCR, applied by TCRdb to the PCR reads, yields one record per CDR3 protein. The sample includes around 19,000 distinct CDR3 sequences, less than 70% of them seen just once. These receptors' antigens are unknown. Sequencing was performed on CD4+ T cells from blood, cultured in vitro. Every receptor here comes from a human donor who had recovered from COVID-19.

The J gene is TRBJ2-2, the V gene TRBV19, with D unresolved. Germline-derived CDR1 and CDR2 are LNHDA and SQIVND (reference sequence). V lost 2 bases, J lost 0 bases, and 10 bases lay in between. There are 16 residues in the CDR3. The CDR3 is CASSIRPNANTGELFF. The CDR3 region has the DNA TGTGCCAGTAGTATAAGACCCAATGCGAACACCGGGGAGCTGTTTTTT.

This clonotype was detected a few times. The CDR3 DNA reads as TGCAGTGCCACAGGGACAGGGGGGCGCAGAGGCTACACCTTC. It codes for CSATGTGGRRGYTF. The V gene is TRBV20-1, the J gene TRBJ1-2, with TRBD1 identical over 11 bases. V gave up 6 bases and J gave up 8 bases; unmatched junction bases: 11. This CDR3 is built from 14 residues. Germline CDR1 is DFQATT and CDR2 is SNEGSKA (reference sequence).

V usage is TRBV2 and J usage is TRBJ2-7, with D unclear. V gave up 3 bases and J gave up 1 base, with 4 bases separating them. The CDR3 is 12 amino acids. The germline gives CDR1 SNHLY, CDR2 FYNNEI. The CDR3 nucleotides are TGTGCCAGCAGTGACCTATCCTACGAGCAGTACTTC. It translates to CASSDLSYEQYF.

The CDR3 nucleotides are TGCGCCAGCAGCTCGCCCGGAAAGTACAATGAGCAGTTCTTC. It codes for CASSSPGKYNEQFF. The rearrangement joins TRBV5-1 to TRBJ2-1; D is uncertain. This CDR3 is 14 amino acids long. The V end was cut by 3 bases, the J end by 4 bases, with 11 bases between. Germline lookup yields CDR1 SGHRS and CDR2 YFSETQ.

J is TRBJ2-1 and V is TRBV27; TRBD2 matches at 10 bases. CDR1 and CDR2 from the germline V gene are MNHEY and SMNVEV (reference sequence). The CDR3 runs to 15 residues. V gave up 3 bases and J gave up 9 bases; unmatched junction bases: 8. CDR3 residues: CASSFAGTSDGEQFF. Written as DNA, the CDR3 is TGTGCCAGCAGTTTTGCCGGGACTAGCGATGGTGAGCAGTTCTTC.

The rearrangement joins TRBV19 to TRBJ1-3, with unresolved D. CDR1 LNHDA and CDR2 SQIVND come from the germline V gene (reference sequence). V was pared by 9 bases and J by 9 bases, with 18 bases between. The CDR3 spans 13 residues. The DNA of the CDR3 is TGTGCCAGCCAGACCAGCTTATTCGGCACCATATATTTT. This gives the protein CASQTSLFGTIYF.

The chain combines TRBV6-1 with TRBJ1-1; D is unclear. V dropped 7 bases and J dropped 1 base, with 4 bases sitting between them. The CDR3 is 11 amino acids. Germline V lookup: CDR1 MNHNS, CDR2 SASEGT. CDR3 residues: CASTGNTEAFF. The CDR3 DNA is TGTGCCAGCACAGGGAACACTGAAGCTTTCTTT.

This clonotype was seen a few times. This chain links TRBV20-1 with TRBJ2-5, with TRBD2 identical over 11 bases. CDR1 is DFQATT, CDR2 SNEGSKA, per germline (reference sequence). Losses at the gene ends were 4 bases for V and 2 bases for J; bases not matched to a gene: 3. The CDR3 length is 14 residues. CDR3 residues: CSATGTSGQETQYF. DNA of the CDR3: TGCAGTGCTACCGGGACTAGCGGTCAAGAGACCCAGTACTTC.

V gene TRBV28 combines with J gene TRBJ1-2, with 8 bases matching TRBD1. The CDR3 loop spans 16 amino acids. V gave up 6 bases and J gave up 0 bases; unmatched junction bases: 9. Per germline, CDR1 MDHEN and CDR2 SYDVKM. CDR3 amino acids: CASSLFDRGTNYGYTF. CDR3 in DNA: TGTGCCAGCAGCCTCTTCGACAGGGGCACTAACTATGGCTACACCTTC.

The chain uses TRBV25-1 and TRBJ2-5, with TRBD1 identical over 7 bases. This CDR3 spans 15 amino acids. J gave up 4 bases and V 6 bases, and 11 bases lay outside the gene matches. Germline CDR1 and CDR2: MGHDK and SYGVNS. The CDR3 spells CASSPRTGRGETQYF. CDR3 bases: TGTGCCAGCAGCCCCAGGACAGGCCGGGGAGAGACCCAGTACTTC. The full variable domain, rest sourced from reference TRBV25-1 and TRBJ2-5, is EADIYQTPRYLVIGTGKKITLECSQTMGHDKMYWYQQDPGMELHLIHYSYGVNSTEKGDLSSESTVSRIRTEHFPLTLESARPSHTSQYLCASSPRTGRGETQYFGPGTRLLVL.

This clonotype appeared a few times. The gene calls are TRBV7-2 and TRBJ1-2, with D unclear. In germline, CDR1 is SGHTA, CDR2 FQGNSA. The CDR3 length is 13 residues. The V end was cut by 4 bases, the J end by 1 base, with 7 bases between. The CDR3 nucleotides are TGTGCCAGCAGCTCTACTAGTAACTATGGCTACACCTTC. This gives the protein CASSSTSNYGYTF.

The chain is built from TRBV27 and TRBJ1-1, with 8 positions matching TRBD1. Losses at the gene ends were 3 bases for V and 2 bases for J; bases not matched to a gene: 2. This CDR3 is 14 amino acids long. Germline CDR1 reads MNHEY; CDR2 reads SMNVEV (reference sequence). The CDR3 loop reads CASSLDRVNTEAFF. CDR3 coding DNA: TGTGCCAGCAGTTTGGACAGGGTAAACACTGAAGCTTTCTTT.

The V and J genes are TRBV7-8 and TRBJ2-5, with a tentative D call TRBD2 (7 bases). CDR1 and CDR2 from the germline V gene are SGHVS and FQNEAQ. Trimming shortened V by 2 bases and J by 4 bases, and 8 bases separated the two germline ends. CDR3 length equals 13 residues. This CDR3 is CASSLRGGETQYF. In nucleotides, the CDR3 is TGTGCCAGCAGCTTAAGGGGGGGAGAGACCCAGTACTTC.

The J gene is TRBJ2-1, the V gene TRBV7-9; 7 bases agree with TRBD2. With V trimmed by 6 bases and J by 15 bases, 11 bases remained unmatched. Germline values: CDR1 SEHNR, CDR2 FQNEAQ (reference sequence). The CDR3 covers 12 residues. The DNA for the CDR3 is TGTGCCAGCAGTTTTAGTAGCGGGCTGCCGTTCTTC. Amino acids: CASSFSSGLPFF.

Comment on this clonotype: The junction departs from the called germline gene at one end, perhaps through a read error. The rearrangement links TRBV7-7 to TRBJ2-5; D ambiguous. Germline V gene lookup returns CDR1 SSHAT and CDR2 FNYEAQ (reference sequence). The CDR3 contains 15 residues. As DNA, the CDR3 is TGTGCTAGCAGCTTATACGACTCCCCGAGTGAGACCCAGTACTTC. Its protein is CASSLYDSPSETQYF. The whole variable domain, filled in from reference TRBV7-7 and TRBJ2-5, reads GAGVSQSPRYKVTKRGQDVTLRCDPISSHATLYWYQQALGQGPEFLTYFNYEAQPDKSGLPSDRFSAERPEGSISTLTIQRTEQRDSAMYRCASSLYDSPSETQYFGPGTRLLVL.

This clonotype was counted between two and nine times. For the CDR3, the DNA is TGCAGTGCTAGAGACTCCGGGACTAGCGGTTACAATGAGCAGTTCTTC. Protein sequence: CSARDSGTSGYNEQFF. This rearrangement joins TRBV20-1 to TRBJ2-1; 11 nucleotides align to TRBD2. Germline values: CDR1 DFQATT, CDR2 SNEGSKA (reference sequence). Trimming took 0 bases from V and 4 from J; bases not matched to a gene: 5. The CDR3 extends over 16 amino acids.

The CDR3 spells CASSLVPQAHEQYF. The CDR3 DNA sequence: TGTGCCAGCAGCTTAGTTCCCCAGGCACACGAGCAGTACTTC. The chain employs TRBV7-8 and TRBJ2-7; the D is unclear. V lost 1 base and J 5 bases, leaving 12 bases between the germline ends. The germline V gene encodes CDR1 SGHVS and CDR2 FQNEAQ. The CDR3 loop spans 14 amino acids.